This record covers a single T cell receptor beta chain. The antigen this receptor binds is unknown. Base-call qualities are not available, and no considerably larger clone is one nucleotide away. The sample's time point, from its label and the paper: baseline before first vaccination. The vaccinee samples were drawn from two UK trials, COV001 and COV002, one of which was a single-blind randomized controlled phase 2/3 trial testing AZD1222 (ChAdOx1 nCoV-19) in healthy adults. For TCRbeta chain sequencing, PBMC samples were collected from trial participants at day 0 and at day 28 after the second dose. The data derive from a study of T cell responses to AZD1222 COVID-19 vaccine (dated by TCRdb to the early 2020s). In the study overall: Because spike-specific TCR depth and breadth did not differ between the two schedules, AZD1222 recipients who got a second dose at roughly 4 weeks were pooled with those who got a second dose at roughly 12 weeks. A total of 230 to 250 trial participants underwent TCR sequencing, of whom some 210 received two doses of AZD1222 and around 26 received two doses of the MenACWY control vaccine. Enrollment into the trials was organized by age into subgroups of 18-55, 56-69 and 70-plus years, and those subgroups contained approximately 160, 26 and 62 TCR-sequenced participants, respectively.

The CDR3 regions of human TCRbeta chains were analyzed by immunosequencing. Per the authors' processing: TCRs in the repertoires were compared against a reference library of SARS-CoV-2-specific TCRs that had been generated with the MIRA antigen-specificity platform. Breadth was defined as the fraction of unique TCRs that were SARS-CoV-2-associated, and depth was defined as the fraction of total T cells that were SARS-CoV-2-associated. Using the MIRA data, every spike-specific TCR was mapped to the spike region that the TCR reacted to and assigned to either a CD4 or a CD8 class. Log10-transformed breadth and depth values were compared by one-way ANOVA with Sidak's multiple comparisons tests. The table was pulled from immuneACCESS by TCRdb, which kept in-frame rearrangements only. Such tables lose some clones; where checked, under half of the loss comes from unresolved V genes, and the rest has no known cause. That table furnishes V, J and clone size, whereas the DNA furnished D and trimming. The sample has about 79,000 clones on record, approximately 80% of them singletons. The top ten constitute less than 25% of the sample.

What the work shows at the level of the full study, not this receptor alone: Vaccine-associated CD4 TCRs spanned the whole spike protein, with dominant responses in regions 160-218 and 743-854. Participants were mostly white British, with more females than males. The authors suggested clonal diversity may have been underestimated. In the small 56-69-year group, the increase in depth fell short of significance, most likely because of low power. No day 14 peak-response samples were available, so repertoires were characterized only after the peak T cell response. Reportedly, almost half of the unique spike-specific TCRs recognized epitopes lying outside the regions that are mutated in the B.1.351 and B.1.1.7 variants. Conclusions about previously exposed vaccinees are limited, since just six AZD1222 recipients were seropositive for SARS-CoV-2 at baseline. After two AZD1222 doses, spike-specific TCR breadth and depth were significantly higher than at day 0 and than in MenACWY recipients.

The receptor's source is an adult in good health. The material was peripheral blood, obtained on day 0 of AZD1222 vaccination.

The DNA sequence is as follows: TGTGCCAGCAGCTTTATATCCCCTGGACGGGGTAATCAGCCCCAGCATTTT. Translation gives CASSFISPGRGNQPQHF. Recombination linked TRBV5-5 to TRBJ1-5; no D gene can be assigned with confidence. CDR1 and CDR2, per the germline V gene (reference sequence), are SGHKS and YYEKEE. V and J are truncated by 2 bases and 4 bases respectively, leaving an intervening sequence of 19 bases. From the cysteine through the phenylalanine, the CDR3 covers 17 amino acids. Only the CDR3 portion is preserved as DNA: 51 bases, with reading frame beginning at the first base.